This T cell receptor beta chain was captured in a study of CXCR3-negative and CXCR3-positive naive CD8 T cells. As for this clonotype: Its specificity is unknown.

Germline V lookup: CDR1 SGHRS, CDR2 YFSETQ. This CDR3 is built from 16 residues. Study-wide points: Whereas memory cells differed, naive CXCR3-negative and CXCR3-positive cells shared similar TRBV-TRBJ usage. Comparison of naive cells showed more hydrophobic TRB CDR3s in CXCR3-positive than in CXCR3-negative naive cells.

UMI-labeled 5' RACE yielded the TRB cDNA libraries. TCRdb processed the 5' RACE reads again and assigns one entry to each CDR3 protein, with no DNA. The sample's table shows 150,000 or so distinct CDR3 sequences. The TCR sequence derives from a human donor in good health. Some clones in this sample may be carry-over from other donors' samples. The genes are TRBV5-1 and TRBJ2-7. Sequenced input: naive CXCR3+ CD8+ T cells from blood. Stated subset: CD45RO-CCR7+CD27+CD95- naive CD8+ T cells expressing CXCR3 (TNR3+). CDR3 sequence reads: CASSLRPSAVVYEQYF.